Reported below is one T cell receptor (beta chain). This entry comes from a study of shared clonotypes between healthy human individuals. CDR3 length: 11 residues. V was cut by 5 bases and J by 5 bases, with 7 bases left in between. Germline values: CDR1 LNHDA, CDR2 SQIVND (reference sequence). Some clones are missing from TCRdb's copy, which holds only in-frame ones; the method was immunoSEQ multiplex PCR. The sample consists of around 200,000 clones, roughly 70% of them appearing once. This clonotype was sampled from a man younger than 45 in good health. The chain combines TRBV19 with TRBJ2-7, with D unresolved. What was sequenced was memory CD4+ T cells sorted from blood. The subset was: CD45RA-negative fraction. DNA of the CDR3: TGTGCCAGTAGTCGTTGGGACGAGCAGTACTTC. Protein sequence: CASSRWDEQYF.